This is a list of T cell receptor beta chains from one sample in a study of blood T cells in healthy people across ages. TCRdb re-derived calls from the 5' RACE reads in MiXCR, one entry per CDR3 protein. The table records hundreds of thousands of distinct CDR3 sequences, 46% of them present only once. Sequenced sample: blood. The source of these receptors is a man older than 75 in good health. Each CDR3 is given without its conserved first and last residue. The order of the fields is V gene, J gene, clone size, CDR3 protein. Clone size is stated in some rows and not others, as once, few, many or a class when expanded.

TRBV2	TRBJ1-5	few	ASSRDSNSNQPQH
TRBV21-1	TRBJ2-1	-	ASLRDYSNEQF
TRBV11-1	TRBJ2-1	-	ASSLDFGIDEQF
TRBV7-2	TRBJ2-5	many	ASSFPLDRLY
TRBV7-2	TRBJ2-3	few	ASSLDRGRSTDTQY
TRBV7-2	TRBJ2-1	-	ASSLGLAERQF
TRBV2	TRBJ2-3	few	ASSRTGTVDTQY
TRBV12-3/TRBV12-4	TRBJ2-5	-	ASTPGLRARETQY
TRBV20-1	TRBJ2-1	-	SARAPQRGVYNEQF
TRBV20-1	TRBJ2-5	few	SARELAGGETQY
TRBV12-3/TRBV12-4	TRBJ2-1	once	ASSSDRDRPYEQF
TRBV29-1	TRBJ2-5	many	SVEAGETQY
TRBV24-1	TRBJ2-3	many	ATSATDTQY
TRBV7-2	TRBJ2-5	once	ASSVLGAGETQY
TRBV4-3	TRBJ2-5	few	ASSQRLADQETQY
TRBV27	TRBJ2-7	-	ASSSPRDRGTYEQY
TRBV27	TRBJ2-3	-	ATNVAGGTDTQY
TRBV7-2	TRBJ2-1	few	ASSLQAGVLPDEQF
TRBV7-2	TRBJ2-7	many	ASSLGFMVYEQY
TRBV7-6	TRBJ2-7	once	ASSLSGRGVYEQY
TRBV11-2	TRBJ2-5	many	ASSRLPAGAKETQY
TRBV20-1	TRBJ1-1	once	SATLTALNTEAF
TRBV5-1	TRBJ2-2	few	ASSADVGGELF
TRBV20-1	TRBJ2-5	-	SAEQSGSIQETQY
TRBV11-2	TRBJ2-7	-	ASSSALFPYEQY
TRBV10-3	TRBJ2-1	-	AISEQRAASNEQF
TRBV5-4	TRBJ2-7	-	ASSRTGQREQY
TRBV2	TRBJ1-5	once	ASSEGVLGINQPQH
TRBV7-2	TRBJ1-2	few	ASSSEVYGYT
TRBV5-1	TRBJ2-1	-	ASSDGSAGSYSEQF
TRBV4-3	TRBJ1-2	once	ASSQGPGQGVAGCT
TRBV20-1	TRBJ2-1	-	SASPTPGTSGRGYNEQF
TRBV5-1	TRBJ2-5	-	ASSLNVPGDQGTQY
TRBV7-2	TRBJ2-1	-	ASSLAGSGNEQF
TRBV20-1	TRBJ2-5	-	SAGTLQREQY
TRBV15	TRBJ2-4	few	ATSRDRRSRGEQY
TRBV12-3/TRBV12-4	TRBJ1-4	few	ATRMGTTNEKLF